This TCR beta chain was profiled in a study of graft-versus-host responses after intestinal transplantation. Study details: Grafts were multivisceral, liver-intestinal, or isolated intestinal.

CDR1 and CDR2 (germline): SGHVT, SQSDAQ. The CDR3 is 14 amino acids. V lost 0 bases to trimming and J lost 4 bases; unmatched junction nucleotides: 1. Tissue processing of the graft released intraepithelial and lamina propria lymphocytes from it. Assay used: immunoSEQ multiplex PCR; TCRdb lists only in-frame clones, some missing. The table lists about 63,000 clones, 89% of them singletons. The sequences come from ileum tissue, collected approximately 56 weeks after transplant. The origin of this receptor is a human patient who received an intestinal transplant, so some T cells may come from the graft donor. V and J are TRBV7-4 and TRBJ2-7; TRBD2 matches at 9 bases. CDR3 in amino acids: CASSLASGSYEQYF. The CDR3 DNA reads as TGTGCCAGCAGCTTAGCTAGCGGGAGTTACGAGCAGTACTTC.